This T cell receptor beta chain was found in a study of identical twins. The CDR3 extends over 11 amino acids. Germline V gives CDR1 SQVTM, CDR2 ANQGSEA. Trimming stripped 8 bases from V and 4 bases from J, with 9 bases between. One entry per CDR3 protein, called by TCRdb with MiXCR from the 5' RACE reads. The sample includes nearly 900,000 distinct CDR3 sequences, around an eighth of them seen just once. These data are also associated with another study on yellow fever vaccine responses in identical twins.

The sequencing input was PBMCs. The TCR originated in a young woman in good health. The rearrangement joins TRBV29-1 to TRBJ2-1; no clear D gene. CDR3 amino acids: CSLIEYNEQFF. For the CDR3, the DNA is TGCAGCCTAATAGAATACAATGAGCAGTTCTTC.